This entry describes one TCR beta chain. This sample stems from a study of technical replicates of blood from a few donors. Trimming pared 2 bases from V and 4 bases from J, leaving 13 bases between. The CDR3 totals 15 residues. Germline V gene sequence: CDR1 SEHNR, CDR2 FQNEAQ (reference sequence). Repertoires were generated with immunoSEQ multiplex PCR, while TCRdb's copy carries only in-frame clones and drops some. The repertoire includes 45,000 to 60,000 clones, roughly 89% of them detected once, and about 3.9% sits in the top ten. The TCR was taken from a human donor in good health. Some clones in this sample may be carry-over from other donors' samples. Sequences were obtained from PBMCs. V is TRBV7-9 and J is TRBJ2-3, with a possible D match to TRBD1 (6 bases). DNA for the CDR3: TGTGCCAGCAGCTTAAATCCCCCAGGGGCAGATACGCAGTATTTT. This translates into CASSLNPPGADTQYF.